Described below is a single TCR beta chain sequence and its context. The antigen remains unidentified. The data are from a study of vaccination and CD4 T cells after COVID-19. Study-level background: Stimuli were overlapping spike peptide pools of SARS-CoV-2 and three common cold coronaviruses (HCoV-NL63, HCoV-OC43, HCoV-229E).

The treatment was: approximately 9-day PBMC culture with coronavirus spike peptide pools or control peptides (ViraFEST assay). Trimming removed 2 bases at V and 2 bases at J, with 10 bases between. The V gene's germline CDR1 is MDHEN and CDR2 SYDVKM. The CDR3 runs 14 residues. Oncomine TCR Beta short-read sequencing was applied to DNA from cultured CD4+ T cells. TCRdb ran MiXCR on the PCR reads and lists one entry per CDR3 protein. Of under 20,000 distinct CDR3 sequences listed, 40% to 50% were seen once; the top ten hold around 16%. This clonotype was sampled from a human donor who had recovered from COVID-19. Sample: CD4+ T cells from blood, cultured in vitro, taken before SARS-CoV-2 vaccination. The chain uses TRBV28 and TRBJ2-7; D uncertain. The CDR3 DNA reads as TGTGCCAGCAGTTTAGCCGGGTCAGCCTACGAGCAGTACTTC. Translation gives CASSLAGSAYEQYF.